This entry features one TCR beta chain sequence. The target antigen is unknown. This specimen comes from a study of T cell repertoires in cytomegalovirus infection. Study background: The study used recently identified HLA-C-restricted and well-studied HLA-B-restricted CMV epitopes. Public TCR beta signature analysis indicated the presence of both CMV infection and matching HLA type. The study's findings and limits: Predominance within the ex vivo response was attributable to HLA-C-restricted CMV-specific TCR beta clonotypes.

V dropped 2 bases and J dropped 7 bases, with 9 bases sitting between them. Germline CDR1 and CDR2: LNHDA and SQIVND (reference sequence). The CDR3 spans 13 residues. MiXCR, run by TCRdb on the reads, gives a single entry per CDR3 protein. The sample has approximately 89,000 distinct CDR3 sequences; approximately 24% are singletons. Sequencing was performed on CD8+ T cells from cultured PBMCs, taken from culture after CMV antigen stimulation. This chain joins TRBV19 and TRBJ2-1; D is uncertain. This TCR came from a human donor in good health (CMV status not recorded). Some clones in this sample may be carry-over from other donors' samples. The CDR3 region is CASSIFPQNEQFF. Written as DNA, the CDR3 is TGTGCCAGTAGTATATTCCCTCAGAATGAGCAGTTCTTC.